This is a list of T cell receptor beta chains from one sample in a study of tumor-infiltrating lymphocytes in localized non-small cell lung cancer. Profiled with immunoSEQ multiplex PCR; TCRdb holds only in-frame clones, not every one. The sample holds around 16,000 clones; roughly 43% are singletons and the top ten take around 17%. The sample was lung tumor tissue. All receptors derive from a human donor with non-small cell lung cancer. Each CDR3 is given with its conserved first and last residue. D genes are given only for firm matches. Some rows mark clone size as missing; the rest say once, few, many or name a class of expanded clone.

j_call: TRBJ2-3
v_call: TRBV15
d_call: NA
clone_size: NA
cdr3_nt: TGTGCCACCAGCGGTTACAGGGGAGGTACAGATACGCAGTATTTT
cdr3_aa: CATSGYRGGTDTQYF

j_call: TRBJ2-7
v_call: TRBV9
d_call: TRBD1
clone_size: NA
cdr3_nt: TGTGCCAGCAGCGACCGGGACAGGGGATACGAGCAGTACTTC
cdr3_aa: CASSDRDRGYEQYF

j_call: TRBJ2-3
v_call: TRBV10-3
d_call: NA
clone_size: NA
cdr3_nt: TGTGCCATCAGTGAGTCCCGGGGCACAGATACGCAGTATTTT
cdr3_aa: CAISESRGTDTQYF

j_call: TRBJ2-3
v_call: TRBV11-1
d_call: NA
clone_size: few
cdr3_nt: TGTGCCAGCAGCTTAGCGACCGGGACAGATACGCAGTATTTT
cdr3_aa: CASSLATGTDTQYF

j_call: TRBJ2-3
v_call: TRBV4-1
d_call: NA
clone_size: many
cdr3_nt: TGCGCCAGCAGCCAACGGCGAGTACAAGATACGCAGTATTTT
cdr3_aa: CASSQRRVQDTQYF

j_call: TRBJ2-1
v_call: TRBV30
d_call: NA
clone_size: NA
cdr3_nt: TGTGCCTGGAACGCGGGACTCCTTTACAATGAGCAGTTCTTC
cdr3_aa: CAWNAGLLYNEQFF

j_call: TRBJ2-3
v_call: TRBV5-4
d_call: NA
clone_size: few
cdr3_nt: TGTGCCAGCAGCTTGGGGCTAGCGCGCACAGATACGCAGTATTTT
cdr3_aa: CASSLGLARTDTQYF

j_call: TRBJ1-2
v_call: TRBV6-6
d_call: TRBD1
clone_size: NA
cdr3_nt: TGTGCCAGCAGCAAGATCGGGACAGGGGCACACACCTTC
cdr3_aa: CASSKIGTGAHTF

j_call: TRBJ1-2
v_call: TRBV2
d_call: NA
clone_size: NA
cdr3_nt: TGTGCCAGCACAGGGGATCTATATGGCTACACCTTC
cdr3_aa: CASTGDLYGYTF

j_call: TRBJ2-1
v_call: TRBV11-2
d_call: NA
clone_size: once
cdr3_nt: TGTGCCAGCAGCTTTTCGTGGGGGGCCCTTAATGAGCAGTTCTTC
cdr3_aa: CASSFSWGALNEQFF

j_call: TRBJ1-5
v_call: TRBV30
d_call: TRBD1
clone_size: few
cdr3_nt: TGTGCCTGGAGCATACAGGGGCCTCAGCCCCAGCATTTT
cdr3_aa: CAWSIQGPQPQHF

j_call: TRBJ2-5
v_call: TRBV9
d_call: TRBD1
clone_size: few
cdr3_nt: TGTGCCAGCAGCGTAGTAGGGGGCTCAGAGACCCAGTACTTC
cdr3_aa: CASSVVGGSETQYF

j_call: TRBJ2-5
v_call: TRBV5-6
d_call: NA
clone_size: NA
cdr3_nt: TGTGCCAGCAGTCGGGAGGAGACCCAGTACTTC
cdr3_aa: CASSREETQYF

j_call: TRBJ2-3
v_call: TRBV14
d_call: NA
clone_size: medium-sized
cdr3_nt: TGTGCCAGCAGCCAAGATAGGCGGATGAGCACAGATACGCAGTATTTT
cdr3_aa: CASSQDRRMSTDTQYF

j_call: TRBJ2-7
v_call: TRBV15
d_call: NA
clone_size: NA
cdr3_nt: TGTGCCACCAGCCTTCCTGAGCAGGGAACCTTGGGGGAGCAGTACTTC
cdr3_aa: CATSLPEQGTLGEQYF

j_call: TRBJ1-6
v_call: TRBV7-8
d_call: TRBD1
clone_size: once
cdr3_nt: TGTGCCAGCAACCCGGGGGGACAGATTTTTAATTCACCCCTCCACTTT
cdr3_aa: CASNPGGQIFNSPLHF

j_call: TRBJ1-5
v_call: TRBV7-2
d_call: TRBD1
clone_size: few
cdr3_nt: TGTGCCAGCAGCACTGCCGGGACAGGGGTTCAGCCCCAGCATTTT
cdr3_aa: CASSTAGTGVQPQHF

j_call: TRBJ1-2
v_call: TRBV5-4
d_call: NA
clone_size: NA
cdr3_nt: TGTGCCAGCAGTCACCCTACACAGGCTAACTATGGCTACACCTTC
cdr3_aa: CASSHPTQANYGYTF

j_call: TRBJ2-1
v_call: TRBV7-2
d_call: NA
clone_size: NA
cdr3_nt: TGTGCCAGCAGCTTAGAGAGTGTACACAATGAGCAGTTCTTC
cdr3_aa: CASSLESVHNEQFF

j_call: TRBJ2-7
v_call: TRBV9
d_call: NA
clone_size: many
cdr3_nt: TGTGCCAACCAGCGGGCCGAGAGCTCCTACGAGCAGTACTTC
cdr3_aa: CANQRAESSYEQYF